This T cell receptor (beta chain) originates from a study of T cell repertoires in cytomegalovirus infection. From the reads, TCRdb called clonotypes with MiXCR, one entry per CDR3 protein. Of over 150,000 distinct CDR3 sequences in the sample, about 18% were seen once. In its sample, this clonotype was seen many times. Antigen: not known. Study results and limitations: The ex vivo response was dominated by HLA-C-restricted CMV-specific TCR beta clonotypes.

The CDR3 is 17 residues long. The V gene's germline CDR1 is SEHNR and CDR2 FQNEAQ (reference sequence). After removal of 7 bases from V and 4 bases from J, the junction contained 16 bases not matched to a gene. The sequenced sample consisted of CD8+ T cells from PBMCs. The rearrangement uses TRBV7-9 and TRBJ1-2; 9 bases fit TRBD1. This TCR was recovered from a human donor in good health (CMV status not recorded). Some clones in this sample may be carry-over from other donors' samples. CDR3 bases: TGTGCCAGCACTCCCACCGGGACAGGGCTTTACTTCTATGGCTACACCTTC. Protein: CASTPTGTGLYFYGYTF.